This is a list of T cell receptor beta chains from one sample in a study of radiation and T cells in renal cell carcinoma. This table comes from immunoSEQ multiplex PCR, and its TCRdb copy is limited to in-frame clones, with some not included. The sample shows around 77,000 clones, approximately 87% of them seen only once. Specimen: blood, collected from a patient whose treatment included radiotherapy and nephrectomy. These receptor sequences come from a woman aged 55 to 70 with renal cell carcinoma. Both conserved end residues are part of each CDR3. The order of the fields is D gene, V gene, J gene, clone size, CDR3 DNA, CDR3 protein. D genes are given only for firm matches. Size values are once, few and many counts, or a class for expanded clones, and some rows have none.

-	TRBV30	TRBJ2-5	-	TGTGCCTGGAACCCTATACCCCGGGAGACCCAGTACTTC	CAWNPIPRETQYF
-	TRBV2	TRBJ2-7	-	TGTGCCAGCAGTCGCCTCTCGGAGGGGCGGCTAGAATACGAGCAGTACTTC	CASSRLSEGRLEYEQYF
TRBD1	TRBV10-3	TRBJ2-1	-	TGTGCCATCAGTGAGCCCGGGACAGGGGCCTACAATGAGCAGTTCTTC	CAISEPGTGAYNEQFF
-	TRBV18	TRBJ2-2	-	TGTGCCAGCTCACCAGAACCCGGGGAGCTGTTTTTT	CASSPEPGELFF
TRBD1	TRBV5-6	TRBJ1-2	-	TGTGCCAGCAGATCAGGGGGGTGGTATGGCTACACCTTC	CASRSGGWYGYTF
-	TRBV6-1	TRBJ1-2	-	TGTGCCAGCAGACAGACAGAGCCGGGGGGCTACACCTTC	CASRQTEPGGYTF
TRBD1	TRBV19	TRBJ1-2	-	TGTGCCAGTAGTCCCCCGGGGAGTCCGGACAGGGCTCTTAACTATGGCTACACCTTC	CASSPPGSPDRALNYGYTF
TRBD2	TRBV7-9	TRBJ2-3	-	TGTGCCAGCAGCTTAGGAGGAGCGGGGGCCACAGATACGCAGTATTTT	CASSLGGAGATDTQYF
-	TRBV5-1	TRBJ1-3	-	TGCGCCAGCAGCTTGGTGGGGATTAGGACTGGAAACACCATATATTTT	CASSLVGIRTGNTIYF
-	TRBV9	TRBJ1-4	medium-sized	TGTGCCAGCAGCCCACGGACAGATGAAAAACTGTTTTTT	CASSPRTDEKLFF
-	TRBV4-2	TRBJ2-7	many	TGTGCCAGCAGCCAAGTTGGCAGCGACTACGAGCAGTACTTC	CASSQVGSDYEQYF
-	TRBV6-5	TRBJ1-2	once	TGTGCCAGCAGTTACTCGGGGGGACTGGATGGCTACACCTTC	CASSYSGGLDGYTF
-	TRBV6-5	TRBJ1-1	-	TGTGCCAGCAGTTACTCGAAAGCGAACACTGAAGCTTTCTTT	CASSYSKANTEAFF
-	TRBV29-1	TRBJ2-7	-	TGCAGCGTTCTGGATCCTCTCGGCGGGTCCGTCTACGAGCAGTACTTC	CSVLDPLGGSVYEQYF
-	TRBV4-2	TRBJ1-3	-	TGTGCCAGCAGCCAAGATCTGGCCGAAGCCCTCTCTGGAAACACCATATATTTT	CASSQDLAEALSGNTIYF
TRBD1	TRBV5-1	TRBJ2-3	-	TGCGCCAGCAGCTCCCAAGACAGGGGGGATACGCAGTATTTT	CASSSQDRGDTQYF
-	TRBV28	TRBJ2-2	-	TGTGCCAGCAACCTCTTGGGGGAGCTGTTTTTT	CASNLLGELFF
-	TRBV27	TRBJ1-5	-	TGTGCCAGCAGCCGGGAACCTGATCAGCCCCAGCATTTT	CASSREPDQPQHF
TRBD1	TRBV5-6	TRBJ2-2	-	TGTGCCAGCAGCTTCCGGGACAGGGCCACCGGGGAGCTGTTTTTT	CASSFRDRATGELFF
-	TRBV5-1	TRBJ2-5	-	TGCGCCAGCAGCTTGGGAGGAGAAGAGACCCAGTACTTC	CASSLGGEETQYF
-	TRBV11-2	TRBJ2-2	-	TGTGCCAGCAGCCCTTCCCCACTACAGGGCAAGCCCGGGGAGCTGTTTTTT	CASSPSPLQGKPGELFF
TRBD1	TRBV5-1	TRBJ2-7	-	TGCGCCAGCAGCCTTCGACAGGGGACCTACGAGCAGTACTTC	CASSLRQGTYEQYF
TRBD1	TRBV28	TRBJ2-7	-	TGTGCCAGCACCCTACTCCCGGACAGGGTAACCGAGCAGTACTTC	CASTLLPDRVTEQYF
-	TRBV10-3	TRBJ1-1	-	TGTGCCATCAGTGAGTCAGGACAGCTCCACACTGAAGCTTTCTTT	CAISESGQLHTEAFF
-	TRBV4-1	TRBJ1-2	-	TGCGCCAGCAGCCAAGAACTTTACAGTAGGCATGGCTACACCTTC	CASSQELYSRHGYTF
-	TRBV20-1	TRBJ2-3	-	TGCAGTGTCACAGATACGCAGTATTTT	CSVTDTQYF
-	TRBV15	TRBJ1-1	-	TGTGCCACCAGCAGGAACTTGAACACTGAAGCTTTCTTT	CATSRNLNTEAFF
-	TRBV6-1	TRBJ1-1	-	TGTGCCAGCAAAAGGGCGGGGGATGGGACTGAAGCTTTCTTT	CASKRAGDGTEAFF
-	TRBV7-9	TRBJ2-3	-	TGTGCCAGCAGCTGGGCTAGCACAGATACGCAGTATTTT	CASSWASTDTQYF
TRBD1	TRBV4-1	TRBJ1-1	-	TGCGCCAGCAGCGACAGGGTTTCTATGAACACTGAAGCTTTCTTT	CASSDRVSMNTEAFF